These 6 T cell receptor beta chains came from one sample sequenced in a study of T-cell memory formation after mild COVID-19. TCRdb processed the 5' RACE reads anew with MiXCR; each CDR3 protein has one entry. Of 450,000 to 650,000 distinct CDR3 sequences detected, roughly 20% appear once; the ten largest clones hold roughly an eighth. The material sequenced was PBMCs or a T cell subset sorted from them (not recorded which). The receptors originated from an adult woman who had mild COVID-19 (a few samples of this study predate the infection). Cell type and time point are not known.

This chain connects TRBV18 to TRBJ2-7; TRBD1 aligns across 7 bases. V was pared by 2 bases and J by 6 bases, with 7 bases of the junction left unmatched. CDR1 and CDR2 from the germline V gene are KGHSH and LQKENI. The CDR3 contains 14 residues. CDR3 sequence reads: CASSPVGQVVEQYF. DNA of the CDR3: TGTGCCAGCTCACCAGTAGGACAGGTGGTCGAGCAGTACTTC.

This clonotype was seen a few times. This sequence joins TRBV7-8 and TRBJ2-7; tentatively, D is TRBD1 (6 bases). The CDR3 has 12 residues. Germline CDR1 reads SGHVS; CDR2 reads FQNEAQ. Trimming left V 10 bases short and J 2 bases short, with 12 bases between. This CDR3 reads CATRKGAYEQYF. The CDR3 DNA follows: TGTGCCACTCGGAAGGGGGCCTACGAGCAGTACTTC.

This clonotype was counted a few times. The genes are TRBV24-1 and TRBJ2-3; the D gene could be TRBD1 or TRBD2 (6 bases each). Looked up from germline, CDR1 is KGHDR and CDR2 is SFDVKD. CDR3 length equals 20 residues. V was shortened by 5 bases and J by 0 bases, with 26 bases between the two germline ends. CDR3 bases: TGTGCCACCAGTGCCCGCCCGGGGGCAGCCCCAATGAACAGCACAGATACGCAGTATTTT. Encoded protein: CATSARPGAAPMNSTDTQYF.

The rearrangement links TRBV20-1 to TRBJ2-1; TRBD2 agrees at 9 bases. The germline V gene has CDR1 DFQATT and CDR2 SNEGSKA (reference sequence). The J segment lost 3 bases and the V segment lost 1 base, leaving 7 bases of the junction unmatched. The length of the CDR3 is 16 residues. For the CDR3, the DNA is TGCAGTGCTAGAGGTAGGCTAGCGGGACTCTACAATGAGCAGTTCTTC. Protein sequence: CSARGRLAGLYNEQFF.

This clonotype was observed at least ten times. This chain links TRBV7-9 with TRBJ2-5, with D hard to call. Germline V gene sequence: CDR1 SEHNR, CDR2 FQNEAQ (reference sequence). Deletions cut 5 bases from V and 5 bases from J, with 12 bases between. The CDR3 is 13 amino acids. DNA for the CDR3: TGTGCCAGCAGCGCAATGACACCGGAGACCCAGTACTTC. Amino acids: CASSAMTPETQYF. Complete variable domain (other parts from reference TRBV7-9 and TRBJ2-5): DTGVSQNPRHKITKRGQNVTFRCDPISEHNRLYWYRQTLGQGPEFLTYFQNEAQLEKSRLLSDRFSAERPKGSFSTLEIQRTEQGDSAMYLCASSAMTPETQYFGPGTRLLVL.

This clonotype was counted between two and nine times. The rearrangement joins TRBV5-1 to TRBJ1-2, with D tentatively TRBD1 (5 bases). Trimming stripped 1 base from V and 8 bases from J, with 15 bases between. The CDR3 has 14 residues. Germline V gene lookup returns CDR1 SGHRS and CDR2 YFSETQ. CDR3 protein: CASSLSPGLKGYTF. CDR3 nucleotide sequence: TGCGCCAGCAGCTTGTCTCCGGGACTAAAAGGCTACACCTTC.